The 14 T cell receptor beta chains listed next were all sequenced from one sample in a study of blood T cell repertoires in COVID-19. The assay was immunoSEQ multiplex PCR, and TCRdb's table has in-frame clones only and misses some. Of under 350,000 clones in the sample, 80% to 90% were seen once. The sample comprised peripheral blood. The receptors here all came from a man aged 40-50 years with acute or convalescent COVID-19.

The chain carries TRBV5-1 and TRBJ1-5, with D unclear. CDR3 length: 13 residues. Trimming removed 3 bases at V and 7 bases at J, with 11 bases between. Germline-derived CDR1 and CDR2 are SGHRS and YFSETQ. The CDR3 here is CASSYLEGQPQHF. CDR3 bases: TGCGCCAGCAGCTACCTCGAGGGACAGCCCCAGCATTTT.

This rearrangement joins TRBV5-6 to TRBJ2-1, with TRBD2 matching 10 bases. This CDR3 is built from 15 residues. J gave up 8 bases and V 2 bases, and 7 bases lay outside the gene matches. Per germline, CDR1 SGHDT and CDR2 YYEEEE. The CDR3 bases are TGTGCCAGCAGCTTCAGCGGGGGGGCCAGCGATGAGCAGTTCTTC. Translation gives CASSFSGGASDEQFF. The variable domain in full, completed from reference TRBV5-6 and TRBJ2-1, reads DAGVTQSPTHLIKTRGQQVTLRCSPKSGHDTVSWYQQALGQGPQFIFQYYEEEERQRGNFPDRFSGHQFPNYSSELNVNALLLGDSALYLCASSFSGGASDEQFFGPGTRLTVL.

The chain uses TRBV12-5 and TRBJ2-1; TRBD2 aligns across 8 bases. V shed 3 bases and J 4 bases; nucleotides not matched to a gene: 5. Germline CDR1 is LGHNT and CDR2 is FRNRAP. The CDR3 runs 15 residues. Here the CDR3 DNA reads TGTGCTAGTGGTTTTGAGGCGGGGGGTTACAATGAGCAGTTCTTC. This gives the protein CASGFEAGGYNEQFF.

The chain uses TRBV6-2 or TRBV6-3 and TRBJ2-2, with a possible D match to TRBD1 (5 bases). Looked up from germline, CDR1 is MNHEY and CDR2 is SVGEGT. The CDR3 has 13 amino acids. Trimming took off 5 bases at V and 8 bases at J, with 12 bases between the two ends. The CDR3 DNA follows: TGTGCCAGCAGTCCAGGGATTCCGGGGGAGCTGTTTTTT. Translation: CASSPGIPGELFF.

This clone was detected a few times. This chain connects TRBV5-1 to TRBJ1-1, with a possible D match to TRBD1 (5 bases). With 4 bases removed from V and 0 bases from J, the gap between germline ends came to 13 bases. Germline loops: CDR1 SGHRS, CDR2 YFSETQ. CDR3 length: 15 amino acids. CDR3 region: CASSLPGGMNTEAFF. The DNA of the CDR3 is TGCGCCAGCAGCCTTCCGGGGGGTATGAACACTGAAGCTTTCTTT.

The V and J genes are TRBV5-4 and TRBJ2-1; the match to TRBD1 covers 12 bases. This CDR3 contains 15 residues. V was pared by 2 bases and J by 5 bases, with 2 bases of the junction left unmatched. Germline CDR1 is SGHNT and CDR2 is YYREEE (reference sequence). The CDR3 loop is CASSLRDRGHNEQFF. CDR3 nucleotides: TGTGCCAGCAGCTTAAGGGACAGGGGGCACAATGAGCAGTTCTTC.

The chain combines TRBV5-6 with TRBJ2-3, with TRBD1 as a possible D gene (6 bases). The CDR3 is 14 amino acids. V was clipped by 4 bases and J by 4 bases, with 13 bases between them. CDR1 and CDR2 from the germline V gene are SGHDT and YYEEEE. CDR3: CASSKAPGADTQYF. The CDR3 bases are TGTGCCAGCAGCAAAGCGCCAGGGGCAGATACGCAGTATTTT.

This clone was recorded only once. V is TRBV3-1 (or the pseudogene TRBV3-2) and J is TRBJ2-1, with TRBD2 matching 7 bases. The germline gives CDR1 LGHDT, CDR2 YNNKEL (reference sequence). V dropped 2 bases and J dropped 8; count of bases not matched to a gene: 6. The CDR3 is made up of 14 amino acids. The CDR3 DNA sequence: TGTGCCAGCAGCCAATCTCTTGGGGGGGATGAGCAGTTCTTC. It codes for CASSQSLGGDEQFF.

The rearrangement links TRBV6-4 to TRBJ2-6; possibly TRBD1 for D (6 bases). Trimming removed 4 bases at V and 0 bases at J, with 7 bases between. The CDR3 runs 15 residues. From germline, CDR1 is MRHNA and CDR2 SNTAGT. CDR3 residues: CASSAGDSGANVLTF. CDR3 DNA: TGTGCCAGCAGTGCAGGGGACTCTGGGGCCAACGTCCTGACTTTC.

V gene TRBV7-3 combines with J gene TRBJ2-2; possibly TRBD2 for D (6 bases). Per germline, CDR1 SGHTA and CDR2 FQGTGA. CDR3 length: 16 amino acids. Trimming took 3 bases from V and 7 from J, leaving 18 bases between them. The CDR3 DNA reads TGTGCCAGCAGCTTGGGTCGGGCGGGGAGAGGCGGGGAGCTGTTTTTT. Protein product: CASSLGRAGRGGELFF.

This rearrangement joins TRBV5-1 to TRBJ1-2, with a tentative D call TRBD1 (6 bases). CDR3 size: 13 residues. The germline V gene encodes CDR1 SGHRS and CDR2 YFSETQ. Trimming took 2 bases from V and 8 from J, leaving 13 bases between them. The CDR3 reads CASSLQGNEGYTF. CDR3 DNA sequence: TGCGCCAGCAGCTTACAGGGAAACGAGGGCTACACCTTC.

The chain couples TRBV5-1 to TRBJ1-1; no clear D gene. CDR1 SGHRS and CDR2 YFSETQ come from the germline V gene. The CDR3 is made up of 12 amino acids. V lost 3 bases, J lost 5 bases, and 8 bases lay in between. CDR3 DNA: TGCGCCAGCAGCTCCCGAGGGACTGAAGCTTTCTTT. Translation: CASSSRGTEAFF.

J is TRBJ1-1 and V is TRBV7-8; no definite D call. The germline CDR1 and CDR2 sequences are SGHVS and FQNEAQ. The CDR3 covers 13 residues. V lost 1 base, J lost 5 bases, and 8 bases lay in between. The CDR3 sequence: CASSLGPETEAFF. The CDR3 DNA is TGTGCCAGCAGCTTAGGCCCTGAGACTGAAGCTTTCTTT.

The V gene is TRBV9, the J gene TRBJ2-3, with 12 bases fitting TRBD2. CDR1 and CDR2 (germline): SGDLS, YYNGEE. Unmatched junction bases numbered 7, after V lost 0 bases and J lost 5 bases. The CDR3 runs to 17 residues. Written as DNA, the CDR3 is TGTGCCAGCAGCGTAGGGGCTAGCGGGGGGGCCGGAGATACGCAGTATTTT. Encoded protein: CASSVGASGGAGDTQYF.